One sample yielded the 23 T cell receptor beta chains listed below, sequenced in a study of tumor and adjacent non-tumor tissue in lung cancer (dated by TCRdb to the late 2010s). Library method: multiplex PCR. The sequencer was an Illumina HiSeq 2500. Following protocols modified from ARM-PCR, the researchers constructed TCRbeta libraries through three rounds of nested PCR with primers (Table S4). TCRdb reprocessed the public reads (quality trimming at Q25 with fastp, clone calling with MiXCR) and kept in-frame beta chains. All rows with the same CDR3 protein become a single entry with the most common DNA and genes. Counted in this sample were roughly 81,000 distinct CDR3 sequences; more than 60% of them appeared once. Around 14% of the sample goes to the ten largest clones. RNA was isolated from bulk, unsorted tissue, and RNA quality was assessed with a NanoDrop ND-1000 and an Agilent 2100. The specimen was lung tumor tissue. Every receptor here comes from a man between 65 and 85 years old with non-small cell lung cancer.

In DNA form, the CDR3 reads TGCGCCAGCAGCCTCGTGGGGTTAACAGGGGCGTCTAATGAAAAACTGTTTTTT. This sequence encodes CASSLVGLTGASNEKLFF. The chain couples TRBV5-1 to TRBJ1-4, with TRBD1 identical over 7 bases. The CDR3 consists of 18 residues. Germline values: CDR1 SGHRS, CDR2 YFSETQ. V dropped 4 bases and J dropped 3; count of bases not matched to a gene: 15.

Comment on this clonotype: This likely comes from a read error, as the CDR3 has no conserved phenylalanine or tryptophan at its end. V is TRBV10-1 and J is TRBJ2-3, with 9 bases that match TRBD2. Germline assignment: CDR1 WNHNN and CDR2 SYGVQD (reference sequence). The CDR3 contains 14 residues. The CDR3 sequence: CASSASGTTGTQYY. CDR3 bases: TGCGCCAGCAGTGCTAGCGGGACCACAGGTACGCAGTATTAT.

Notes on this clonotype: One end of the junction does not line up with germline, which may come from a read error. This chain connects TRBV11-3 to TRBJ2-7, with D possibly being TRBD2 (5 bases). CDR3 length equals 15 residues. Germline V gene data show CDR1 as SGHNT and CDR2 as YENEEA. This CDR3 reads CACSLAPGGGHEQYF. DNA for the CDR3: TGTGCCTGCAGCCTGGCGCCGGGCGGCGGGCACGAGCAGTACTTC. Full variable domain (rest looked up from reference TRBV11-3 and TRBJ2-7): EAGVVQSPRYKIIEKKQPVAFWCNPISGHNTLYWYLQNLGQGPELLIRYENEEAVDDSQLPKDRFSAERLKGVDSTLKIQPAELGDSAVYLCACSLAPGGGHEQYFGPGTRLTVT.

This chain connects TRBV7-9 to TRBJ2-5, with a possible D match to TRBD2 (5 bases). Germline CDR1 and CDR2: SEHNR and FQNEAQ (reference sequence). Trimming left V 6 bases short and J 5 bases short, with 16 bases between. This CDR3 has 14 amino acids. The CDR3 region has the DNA TGTGCCAGCAGGCCGTTCCGGGCGGGTGAGACCCAGTACTTC. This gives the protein CASRPFRAGETQYF.

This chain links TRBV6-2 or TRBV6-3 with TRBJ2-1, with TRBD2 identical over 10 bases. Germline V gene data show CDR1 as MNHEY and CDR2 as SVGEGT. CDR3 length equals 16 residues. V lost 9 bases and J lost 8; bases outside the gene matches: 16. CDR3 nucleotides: TGTGCCAGTACCCTCACCCCACCAGCGGGGGGGGATGAGCAGTTCTTC. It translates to CASTLTPPAGGDEQFF.

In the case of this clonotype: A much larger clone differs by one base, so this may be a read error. CDR3 amino acids: CASSTDYEQYF. The DNA for the CDR3 is TGTGCCAGCAGTACCGACTACGAGCAGTACTTC. V usage is TRBV6-5 and J usage is TRBJ2-7; no firm D call. CDR3 length: 11 residues. Germline CDR1 and CDR2: MNHEY and SVGAGI. V lost 5 bases, J lost 3 bases, and 5 bases lay in between.

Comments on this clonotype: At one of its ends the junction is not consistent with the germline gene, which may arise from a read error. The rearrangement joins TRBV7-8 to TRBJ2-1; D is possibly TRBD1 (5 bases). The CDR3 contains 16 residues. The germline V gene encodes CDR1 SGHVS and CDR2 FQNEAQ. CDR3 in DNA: TGTGCCAGCAGCTTAGAAGGCAGGGCCAACCACAGTGAGCAATTCTTC. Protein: CASSLEGRANHSEQFF. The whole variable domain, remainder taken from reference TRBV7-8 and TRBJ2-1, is GAGVSQSPRYKVAKRGQDVALRCDPISGHVSLFWYQQALGQGPEFLTYFQNEAQLDKSGLPSDRFFAERPEGSVSTLKIQRTQQEDSAVYLCASSLEGRANHSEQFFGPGTRLTVL.

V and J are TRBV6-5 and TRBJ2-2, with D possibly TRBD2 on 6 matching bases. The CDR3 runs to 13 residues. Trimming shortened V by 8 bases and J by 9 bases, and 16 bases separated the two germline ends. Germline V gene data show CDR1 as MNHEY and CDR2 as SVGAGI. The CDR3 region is CASGLGRSRELFF. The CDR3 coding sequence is TGTGCCAGCGGTTTAGGGAGGTCCAGGGAGCTGTTTTTT.

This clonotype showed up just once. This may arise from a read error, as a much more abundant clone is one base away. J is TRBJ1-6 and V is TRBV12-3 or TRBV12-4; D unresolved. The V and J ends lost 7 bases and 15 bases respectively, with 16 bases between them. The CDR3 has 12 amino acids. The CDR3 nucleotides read TGTGCCAGCACGTTAGGGCTCTCGGGCCTCCACTTT. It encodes CASTLGLSGLHF.

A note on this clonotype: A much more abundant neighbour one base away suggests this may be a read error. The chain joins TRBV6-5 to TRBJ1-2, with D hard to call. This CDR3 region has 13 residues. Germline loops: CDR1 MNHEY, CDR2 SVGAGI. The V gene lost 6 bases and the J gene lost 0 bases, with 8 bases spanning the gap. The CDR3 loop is CASRLVTNYGYTF. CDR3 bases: TGTGCCAGCAGGCTGGTAACTAACTATGGCTACACCTTC.

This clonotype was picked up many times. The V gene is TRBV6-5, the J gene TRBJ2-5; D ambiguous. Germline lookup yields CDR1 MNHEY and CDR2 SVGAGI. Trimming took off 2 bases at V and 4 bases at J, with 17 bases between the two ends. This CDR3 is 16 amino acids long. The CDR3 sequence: CASSYSHSPGGETQYF. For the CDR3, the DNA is TGTGCCAGCAGTTACAGTCATAGCCCGGGTGGAGAGACCCAGTACTTC.

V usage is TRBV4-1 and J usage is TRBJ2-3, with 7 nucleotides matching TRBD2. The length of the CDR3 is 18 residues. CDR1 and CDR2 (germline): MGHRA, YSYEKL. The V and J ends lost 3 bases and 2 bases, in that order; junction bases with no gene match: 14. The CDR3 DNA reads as TGCGCCAGCAGCCATAAAGGAACCCTAGCGGTCATCACAGATACGCAGTATTTT. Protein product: CASSHKGTLAVITDTQYF.

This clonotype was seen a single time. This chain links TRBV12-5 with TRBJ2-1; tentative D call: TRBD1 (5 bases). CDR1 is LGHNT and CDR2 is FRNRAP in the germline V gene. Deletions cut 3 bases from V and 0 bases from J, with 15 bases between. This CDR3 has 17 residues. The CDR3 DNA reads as TGTGCTAGTGGTTTCGTCACAGACAGTAGCTCCTACAATGAGCAGTTCTTC. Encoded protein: CASGFVTDSSSYNEQFF.

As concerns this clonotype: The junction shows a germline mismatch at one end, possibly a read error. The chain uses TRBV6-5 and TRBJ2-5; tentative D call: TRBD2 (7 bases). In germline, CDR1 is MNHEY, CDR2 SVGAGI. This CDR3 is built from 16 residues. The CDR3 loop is CTSSRRGGPYQKTQYF. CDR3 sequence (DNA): TGTACCAGCAGTCGAAGGGGGGGCCCCTACCAAAAGACCCAGTACTTC.

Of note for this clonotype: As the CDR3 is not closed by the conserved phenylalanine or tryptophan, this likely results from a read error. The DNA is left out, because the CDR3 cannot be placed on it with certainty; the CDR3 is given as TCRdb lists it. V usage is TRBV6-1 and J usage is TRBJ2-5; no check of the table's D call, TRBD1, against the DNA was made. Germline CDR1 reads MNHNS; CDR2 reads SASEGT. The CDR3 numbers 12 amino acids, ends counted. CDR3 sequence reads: CATGTATWTQCL.

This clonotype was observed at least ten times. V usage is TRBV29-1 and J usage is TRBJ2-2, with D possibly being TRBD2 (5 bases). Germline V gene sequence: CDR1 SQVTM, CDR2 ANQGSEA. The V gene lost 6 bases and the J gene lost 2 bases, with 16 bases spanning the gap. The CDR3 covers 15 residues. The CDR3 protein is CSVLYRESNTGELFF. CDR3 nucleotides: TGCAGCGTGTTGTACCGGGAATCAAACACCGGGGAGCTGTTTTTT.

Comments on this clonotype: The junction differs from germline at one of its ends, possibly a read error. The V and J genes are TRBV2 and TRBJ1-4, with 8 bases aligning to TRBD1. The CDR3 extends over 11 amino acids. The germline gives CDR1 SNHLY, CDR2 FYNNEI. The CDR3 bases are TGTGCCAGCAGTGGGGACAGGCCGGGGGTTTTT. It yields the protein CASSGDRPGVF.

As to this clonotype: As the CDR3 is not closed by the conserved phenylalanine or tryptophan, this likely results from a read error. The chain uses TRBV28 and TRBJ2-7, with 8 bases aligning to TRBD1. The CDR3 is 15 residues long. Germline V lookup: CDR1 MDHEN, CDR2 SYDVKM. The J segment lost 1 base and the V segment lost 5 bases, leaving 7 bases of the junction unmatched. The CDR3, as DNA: TGTGCCAGCAGTATCAGGGGGCGCGGATCCTACGAGCAGTACTCC. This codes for CASSIRGRGSYEQYS.

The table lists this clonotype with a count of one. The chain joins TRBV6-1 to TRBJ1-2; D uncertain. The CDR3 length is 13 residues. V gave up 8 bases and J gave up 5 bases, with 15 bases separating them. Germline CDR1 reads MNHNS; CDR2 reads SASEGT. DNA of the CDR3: TGTGCCAGCGGTCAGCATCTCGGATATGGCTACACCTTC. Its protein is CASGQHLGYGYTF.

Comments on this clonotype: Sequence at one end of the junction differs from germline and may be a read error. CDR3 in amino acids: CAISGSRGLQAYNEQFF. The CDR3 DNA follows: TGTGCCATCAGTGGGTCCAGAGGGTTACAGGCCTATAATGAGCAGTTCTTC. This chain connects TRBV10-3 to TRBJ2-1, with D perhaps TRBD1 or TRBD2 (5 bases each). The V gene's germline CDR1 is ENHRY and CDR2 SYGVKD. The CDR3 spans 17 residues.

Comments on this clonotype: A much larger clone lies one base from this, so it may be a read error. DNA for the CDR3: TGTGCCAGCAGCTCCCTAGTTAAGGAGCTCGGGGAGCTGTTTTTT. This sequence encodes CASSSLVKELGELFF. The rearrangement uses TRBV5-6 and TRBJ2-2; D is undetermined. V was cut by 3 bases and J by 7 bases, with 16 bases left in between. The CDR3 consists of 15 residues. Germline V lookup: CDR1 SGHDT, CDR2 YYEEEE. Full variable domain (rest looked up from reference TRBV5-6 and TRBJ2-2): DAGVTQSPTHLIKTRGQQVTLRCSPKSGHDTVSWYQQALGQGPQFIFQYYEEEERQRGNFPDRFSGHQFPNYSSELNVNALLLGDSALYLCASSSLVKELGELFFGEGSRLTVL.

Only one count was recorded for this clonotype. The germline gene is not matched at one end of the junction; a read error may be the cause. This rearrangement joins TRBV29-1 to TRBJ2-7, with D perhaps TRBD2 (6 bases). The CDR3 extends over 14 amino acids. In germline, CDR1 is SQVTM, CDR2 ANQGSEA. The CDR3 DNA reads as TGCAGCGCCCGGGGGACCGTAGGTTCCTACGAGCAATACTTC. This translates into CSARGTVGSYEQYF.

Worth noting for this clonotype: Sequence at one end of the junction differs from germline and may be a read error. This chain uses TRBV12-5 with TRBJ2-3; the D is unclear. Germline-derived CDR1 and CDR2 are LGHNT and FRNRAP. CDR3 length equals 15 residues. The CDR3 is CVSALAGSTTDTQYF. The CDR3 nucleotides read TGTGTTAGTGCCCTGGCCGGGTCAACCACAGATACGCAGTATTTT.